The present TCR beta chain was sequenced within a study of PD-L1 blockade in urothelial cancer. Regarding time point: peripheral blood 6 weeks after treatment start. TCRdb's table, derived via immunoSEQ multiplex PCR, lists solely in-frame clones and lacks some. The sample yields some 31,000 clones, about 80% seen once. The CDR3 sequence is 17 residues long. This specimen was PBMCs, taken around atezolizumab (anti-PD-L1) treatment. V gene TRBV21-1 combines with J gene TRBJ2-5; TRBD1 is the table's D call, not checked against the DNA. TRBV21-1 is shown as a pseudogene. The sequence was collected from an older man with urothelial cancer. The CDR3 DNA reads as TGTGCCAGCAGCAAATTGGGTAATTTGGACAGGGAGAAGACCCAGTACTTC. Amino acid sequence: CASSKLGNLDREKTQYF.